The sequence of this TCR beta chain was determined in a study of cytomegalovirus exposure and HLA in healthy donors. Study as a whole: Early on, a data release was issued that held roughly 84 million unique TCRs from HLA-typed donors.

This clone appeared a few times. The antigen is not known. Primers: 60 Vbeta forward and 13 Jbeta reverse. Method: immunoSEQ multiplex PCR; TCRdb's copy keeps in-frame clones and lacks some. The sample gives around 230,000 clones, 78% of which show up once; about 0.47% is in the top ten. This CDR3 has 14 residues. CDR1 is GTSNPN, CDR2 SVGIG, per germline (reference sequence). V was cut by 4 bases and J by 0 bases, with 13 bases left in between. Study-wide findings and caveats: Reports described diagnosis of cytomegalovirus status by the classifier as highly specific and sensitive. Sequencing had likely introduced a cluster of highly shared sequence variants as an artifact. In vitro assays verified that a few CMV-associated chains recognized CMV antigens specifically.

The sequence was collected from a boy between 10 and 17 years old in good health and CMV-seronegative. Source material: PBMCs. The rearrangement links TRBV30 to TRBJ2-7; D perhaps matches TRBD2 (5 bases). CDR3 protein: CAWMQRASSYEQYF. CDR3 nucleotide sequence: TGTGCCTGGATGCAGAGGGCCAGCTCCTACGAGCAGTACTTC.